Shown below are 21 T cell receptor beta chains from a single sample sequenced in a study of OX40 agonist ivuxolimab in advanced cancers. Assay: immunoSEQ multiplex PCR; the TCRdb copy retains only in-frame clones and omits some. The repertoire has more than 60,000 clones, 70% to 90% of them found once; the top ten carry about 5.6%. Specimen: CD4+ or CD8+ T cells sorted from blood, collected in a trial of the OX40 agonist ivuxolimab. Receptor source: an adult with an advanced solid tumor such as melanoma, head and neck, liver or kidney cancer.

The chain joins TRBV6-1 to TRBJ2-7, with D unclear. V gave up 6 bases and J gave up 4 bases, with 10 bases separating them. CDR1 is MNHNS and CDR2 is SASEGT in the germline V gene. The CDR3 totals 12 residues. The DNA for the CDR3 is TGTGCCAGCAGACACGACACGTACGAGCAGTACTTC. This encodes CASRHDTYEQYF.

The genes are TRBV28 and TRBJ1-2, with a weak D call TRBD1 (6 bases). The CDR3 totals 14 residues. In germline, CDR1 is MDHEN, CDR2 SYDVKM. Trimming left V 3 bases short and J 4 bases short, with 12 bases between. The CDR3 region has the DNA TGTGCCAGCAGTTTGCTGGACAGCGGCTATGGCTACACCTTC. This encodes CASSLLDSGYGYTF.

This clone has at least ten counts. The chain combines TRBV4-1 with TRBJ2-5; unclear D gene. Germline V gene data show CDR1 as MGHRA and CDR2 as YSYEKL. The CDR3 loop spans 14 amino acids. V lost 4 bases and J lost 3, with 12 bases in between. In DNA, the CDR3 is TGCGCCAGCAGCCCCAACCCATCAGAAGAGACCCAGTACTTC. It specifies CASSPNPSEETQYF.

This sequence joins TRBV7-7 and TRBJ2-2; 7 bases align to TRBD1. The CDR3 is made up of 14 amino acids. V was clipped by 5 bases and J by 7 bases; unmatched bases: 7. The germline gives CDR1 SSHAT, CDR2 FNYEAQ (reference sequence). The CDR3 DNA sequence: TGTGCCAGCAGCCCAACAGGGGTTGGCGGGGAGCTGTTTTTT. Translation gives CASSPTGVGGELFF.

DNA for the CDR3: TGTGCCAGCAGCTTCGGGGCTATGAACACCGGGGAGCTGTTTTTT. This encodes CASSFGAMNTGELFF. V is TRBV5-5 and J is TRBJ2-2; D might be TRBD1 or TRBD2, each matching 5 bases. The ends were cut back, 2 bases at V and 1 base at J, with 9 bases in the middle. Germline V gene data show CDR1 as SGHKS and CDR2 as YYEKEE (reference sequence). The CDR3 sequence is 15 residues long.

This chain links TRBV5-4 with TRBJ2-6; D ambiguous. Germline V gene lookup returns CDR1 SGHNT and CDR2 YYREEE (reference sequence). This CDR3 comprises 15 residues. Between the trimmed V and J ends, which lost 4 bases and 1 base, there was a span of 9 bases. The CDR3 bases are TGTGCCAGCAGCCCCCCCCCATCTGGGGCCAACGTCCTGACTTTC. It translates to CASSPPPSGANVLTF.

V is TRBV5-4 and J is TRBJ2-3, with 7 bases aligning to TRBD2. Germline assignment: CDR1 SGHNT and CDR2 YYREEE (reference sequence). This CDR3 has 14 amino acids. V dropped 5 bases and J dropped 4; count of bases not matched to a gene: 7. The CDR3 loop reads CASSLSGGADTQYF. CDR3 DNA: TGTGCCAGCAGTTTATCGGGGGGAGCAGATACGCAGTATTTT.

This chain links TRBV7-8 with TRBJ1-1, with D possibly TRBD1 on 5 matching bases. V lost 0 bases, J lost 12 bases, and 14 bases lay in between. CDR1 and CDR2 from the germline V gene are SGHVS and FQNEAQ. CDR3 length equals 13 residues. The CDR3 bases are TGTGCCAGCAGCTTAGCTTCAGGGTACATAACTTTCTTT. Translated: CASSLASGYITFF. The full variable domain, completed using reference TRBV7-8 and TRBJ1-1, is GAGVSQSPRYKVAKRGQDVALRCDPISGHVSLFWYQQALGQGPEFLTYFQNEAQLDKSGLPSDRFFAERPEGSVSTLKIQRTQQEDSAVYLCASSLASGYITFFGQGTRLTVV.

The sample holds a few counts of this clone. The J gene is TRBJ2-5, the V gene TRBV5-6, with a possible D match to TRBD1 (6 bases). This CDR3 is built from 13 residues. Germline lookup yields CDR1 SGHDT and CDR2 YYEEEE. V lost 2 bases, J lost 5 bases, and 10 bases lay in between. CDR3 protein: CASSLQGLETQYF. Written as DNA, the CDR3 is TGTGCCAGCAGCTTACAGGGTTTGGAGACCCAGTACTTC.

This chain connects TRBV18 to TRBJ2-3; D unclear. Germline lookup yields CDR1 KGHSH and CDR2 LQKENI. V lost 8 bases and J lost 6, with 12 bases in between. This CDR3 region has 12 residues. CDR3 protein: CASAKIGDTQYF. The DNA for the CDR3 is TGTGCCAGCGCCAAAATCGGGGATACGCAGTATTTT. The full variable domain, with the rest looked up from reference TRBV18 and TRBJ2-3, is NAGVMQNPRHLVRRRGQEARLRCSPMKGHSHVYWYRQLPEEGLKFMVYLQKENIIDESGMPKERFSAEFPKEGPSILRIQQVVRGDSAAYFCASAKIGDTQYFGPGTRLTVL.

The chain recombines TRBV11-3 with TRBJ2-2; D gene unclear. The CDR3 loop spans 15 amino acids. Between the trimmed V and J ends, which lost 2 bases and 4 bases, there was a span of 11 bases. In germline, CDR1 is SGHNT, CDR2 YENEEA. This chain's CDR3 is CASSLRASGTGELFF. The DNA for the CDR3 is TGTGCCAGCAGCTTAAGAGCTTCCGGCACCGGGGAGCTGTTTTTT.

The chain couples TRBV5-1 to TRBJ1-5, with TRBD1 as a possible D gene (6 bases). The CDR3 loop spans 15 amino acids. CDR1 is SGHRS, CDR2 YFSETQ, per germline. The ends were cut back, 0 bases at V and 3 bases at J, with 10 bases in the middle. The CDR3 DNA sequence: TGCGCCAGCAGCTTGGAAGGACAGAACAATCAGCCCCAGCATTTT. Residues: CASSLEGQNNQPQHF.

This sequence joins TRBV10-3 and TRBJ1-5; D uncertain. Germline loops: CDR1 ENHRY, CDR2 SYGVKD. This CDR3 is 13 amino acids long. Trimming pared 2 bases from V and 5 bases from J, leaving 7 bases between. CDR3 bases: TGTGCCATCAGTGAGAACAGCGATCAGCCCCAGCATTTT. Encoded protein: CAISENSDQPQHF.

The rearrangement links TRBV14 to TRBJ2-7; D is possibly TRBD1 (6 bases). The germline V and J ends were trimmed by 1 base and 11 bases, with 9 bases remaining between them. The CDR3 has 11 amino acids. The germline gives CDR1 SGHDN, CDR2 FVKESK. In DNA form, the CDR3 reads TGTGCCAGCAGCCAAGGTCAGGGGAAGTACTTC. It specifies CASSQGQGKYF.

CDR3 DNA sequence: TGTGCCAGCAGCGCCTCTAGCGGATCCTACAATGAGCAGTTCTTC. It encodes CASSASSGSYNEQFF. The chain is built from TRBV9 and TRBJ2-1; TRBD2 aligns across 7 bases. The trim removed 3 bases at V and 1 base at J, leaving 4 bases unmatched. In germline, CDR1 is SGDLS, CDR2 YYNGEE. This CDR3 spans 15 amino acids.

The CDR3 coding sequence is TGTGCCAGCAACAACGAGCCCCGGACAGACTATGGCTACACCTTC. It yields the protein CASNNEPRTDYGYTF. The chain links TRBV7-9 to TRBJ1-2; the D gene is possibly TRBD1 (6 bases). Trimming removed 7 bases from V and 3 bases from J, with 18 bases in between. CDR1 SEHNR and CDR2 FQNEAQ come from the germline V gene (reference sequence). This CDR3 spans 15 amino acids.

This clone came up a few times. J is TRBJ2-4 and V is TRBV5-6; no clear D. CDR1 SGHDT and CDR2 YYEEEE come from the germline V gene. This CDR3 has 15 amino acids. The V end was cut by 3 bases, the J end by 0 bases, with 10 bases between. Written as DNA, the CDR3 is TGTGCCAGCAGCTCATGGTACCCAGCCAAAAACATTCAGTACTTC. It specifies CASSSWYPAKNIQYF. The full variable domain, its missing parts supplied by reference TRBV5-6 and TRBJ2-4, is DAGVTQSPTHLIKTRGQQVTLRCSPKSGHDTVSWYQQALGQGPQFIFQYYEEEERQRGNFPDRFSGHQFPNYSSELNVNALLLGDSALYLCASSSWYPAKNIQYFGAGTRLSVL.

The J gene is TRBJ2-7, the V gene TRBV7-8; the D is unclear. V lost 1 base and J 2 bases, leaving 12 bases between the germline ends. The CDR3 contains 15 residues. Germline V gene data show CDR1 as SGHVS and CDR2 as FQNEAQ. In nucleotides, the CDR3 is TGTGCCAGCAGCTTAGTGAGGCTGGCAACCTACGAGCAGTACTTC. It encodes CASSLVRLATYEQYF.

V usage is TRBV2 and J usage is TRBJ1-5, with D perhaps TRBD1 (6 bases). The CDR3 is made up of 13 amino acids. V dropped 4 bases and J dropped 4 bases, with 8 bases sitting between them. Germline loops: CDR1 SNHLY, CDR2 FYNNEI. The CDR3 DNA sequence: TGTGCCAGCAGTGCGGACAGTAATCAGCCCCAGCATTTT. Translating it yields CASSADSNQPQHF.

This clone showed up just a few times. This rearrangement joins TRBV18 to TRBJ2-5, with 8 bases matching TRBD2. The V gene's germline CDR1 is KGHSH and CDR2 LQKENI. The CDR3 loop spans 14 amino acids. The V segment lost 3 bases and the J segment 4 bases; nucleotides outside the gene matches: 4. The CDR3 is CASSPERGPETQYF. The CDR3 DNA is TGTGCCAGCTCACCCGAGCGGGGGCCAGAGACCCAGTACTTC.

The chain joins TRBV27 to TRBJ2-6; the match to TRBD1 covers 7 bases. The CDR3 runs 19 residues. CDR1 and CDR2 (germline): MNHEY, SMNVEV (reference sequence). Trimming removed 2 bases from V and 1 base from J; junction bases left unmatched: 11. This CDR3 is CASSLLSRDRGSGANVLTF. The CDR3 bases are TGTGCCAGCAGTTTACTGTCCCGGGACAGAGGTTCTGGGGCCAACGTCCTGACTTTC.